These 15 T cell receptor beta chains came from one sample sequenced in a study of human T cells and chemical hapten exposure. As to time point: patch test 2, 6 weeks after DPC sensitization. Treatment indicated: therapeutic diphenylcyclopropenone sensitization with weekly scalp DPC. TCRdb reprocessed the RACE reads via MiXCR and lists one record per CDR3 protein. Of a few hundred thousand distinct CDR3 sequences listed, under 6.5% are singletons. Sequenced material: whole blood, taken in connection with sensitization to the hapten diphenylcyclopropenone (DPC). The receptors shown here come from a woman aged 18-30 years with alopecia areata. Some clones in this sample may be carry-over from other donors' samples.

At least ten counts were recorded for this clonotype. The chain recombines TRBV11-1 with TRBJ2-7, with unresolved D. Germline values: CDR1 SGHAT, CDR2 FQDESV (reference sequence). V dropped 5 bases and J dropped 1 base, with 24 bases sitting between them. The CDR3 has 18 amino acids. DNA for the CDR3: TGTGCCAGCAGCCTTTTTCGTACCACGACATCCGTTTCCTACGAGCAGTACTTC. The encoded protein is CASSLFRTTTSVSYEQYF.

This clonotype has a count of ten or more. This sequence joins TRBV6-6 and TRBJ1-3; D is unclear. Germline-derived CDR1 and CDR2 are MNHNY and SVGAGI (reference sequence). CDR3 length equals 13 residues. V lost 11 bases to trimming and J lost 4 bases, with 15 bases between them. CDR3 DNA: TGTGCCTCACACATAACTCTCGGAAACACCATATATTTT. The encoded protein is CASHITLGNTIYF.

Turning to this clonotype: This clone may be a read error of a much larger clone one base away. The genes are TRBV4-3 and TRBJ2-3, with D uncertain. The CDR3 has 13 residues. Germline-derived CDR1 and CDR2 are LGHNA and YSLEER. CDR3 sequence reads: CANSQGRPDTQYF. The DNA for the CDR3 is TGCGCCAACAGCCAAGGCAGGCCAGATACGCAGTATTTT.

This chain uses TRBV24-1 with TRBJ2-1, with 9 positions matching TRBD1. Germline CDR1 reads KGHDR; CDR2 reads SFDVKD. V dropped 9 bases and J dropped 3; count of bases not matched to a gene: 2. The CDR3 has 13 amino acids. The CDR3 DNA is TGTGCCACCGGGACAGGGCGCTACAATGAGCAGTTCTTC. Encoded protein: CATGTGRYNEQFF.

This clonotype was detected many times. The J gene is TRBJ1-4, the V gene TRBV6-1, with 7 bases aligning to TRBD1. With V trimmed by 4 bases and J by 6 bases, 5 bases remained unmatched. The V gene's germline CDR1 is MNHNS and CDR2 SASEGT. There are 14 residues in the CDR3. CDR3 sequence (DNA): TGTGCCAGCAGTGGACGGACAGGCTATGAAAAACTGTTTTTT. Translated: CASSGRTGYEKLFF.

This clonotype was detected only a few times. This chain connects TRBV15 to TRBJ1-5; TRBD1 aligns across 8 bases. The CDR3 consists of 15 residues. After removal of 5 bases from V and 6 bases from J, the junction contained 9 bases not matched to a gene. Per the germline V gene, CDR1 is LNHNV and CDR2 is YYDKDF (reference sequence). In DNA, the CDR3 is TGTGCCACCAGCGCAGGACAGGGAGTCCGTCAGCCCCAGCATTTT. This gives the protein CATSAGQGVRQPQHF.

This clonotype was counted only a few times. The V gene is TRBV28, the J gene TRBJ2-1, with D perhaps TRBD2 (7 bases). CDR3 length: 14 residues. Germline V gene data show CDR1 as MDHEN and CDR2 as SYDVKM. Trimming removed 8 bases from V and 0 bases from J, with 11 bases in between. CDR3 sequence (DNA): TGTGCCAGCGGGGGGGCAAGCTCCTACAATGAGCAGTTCTTC. It yields the protein CASGGASSYNEQFF. The full variable domain, with the rest looked up from reference TRBV28 and TRBJ2-1, is DVKVTQSSRYLVKRTGEKVFLECVQDMDHENMFWYRQDPGLGLRLIYFSYDVKMKEKGDIPEGYSVSREKKERFSLILESASTNQTSMYLCASGGASSYNEQFFGPGTRLTVL.

In this sample, this clonotype turned up many times. The rearrangement links TRBV3-1 to TRBJ2-1; perhaps TRBD2 as D (6 bases). Between the trimmed V and J ends, which lost 3 bases and 4 bases, there was a span of 10 bases. The germline V gene encodes CDR1 LGHDT and CDR2 YNNKEL (reference sequence). This CDR3 has 14 amino acids. CDR3 amino acids: CASSHRETYNEQFF. CDR3 bases: TGTGCCAGCAGCCACCGGGAGACTTACAATGAGCAGTTCTTC.

This chain connects TRBV20-1 to TRBJ2-2, with 10 bases that match TRBD2. V dropped 2 bases and J dropped 1; count of bases not matched to a gene: 7. This CDR3 region has 17 residues. The germline V gene encodes CDR1 DFQATT and CDR2 SNEGSKA (reference sequence). This chain's CDR3 is CSARTSGVPMNTGELFF. The CDR3 DNA follows: TGCAGTGCTAGAACTAGCGGGGTCCCTATGAACACCGGGGAGCTGTTTTTT.

This clonotype was recorded at least ten times. This chain uses TRBV4-2 with TRBJ2-1, with D tentatively TRBD1 or TRBD2 (6 bases each). Germline V gene sequence: CDR1 LGHNA, CDR2 YNFKEQ. Trimming removed 0 bases from V and 2 bases from J, with 11 bases in between. This CDR3 is built from 16 residues. CDR3 sequence reads: CASSQEYGGPYNEQFF. In DNA form, the CDR3 reads TGTGCCAGCAGCCAAGAATACGGGGGCCCCTACAATGAGCAGTTCTTC.

In its sample, this clonotype was seen many times. The chain combines TRBV29-1 with TRBJ1-3; the D gene is possibly TRBD1 (5 bases). The CDR3 loop spans 13 amino acids. Trimming took off 2 bases at V and 5 bases at J, with 10 bases between the two ends. Germline CDR1 is SQVTM and CDR2 is ANQGSEA. CDR3 loop: CSVEMGPRNTIYF. Written as DNA, the CDR3 is TGCAGCGTTGAAATGGGGCCCAGAAACACCATATATTTT.

The sample holds many counts of this clonotype. J is TRBJ1-3 and V is TRBV20-1; D call uncertain. The CDR3 length is 13 residues. Germline V gives CDR1 DFQATT, CDR2 SNEGSKA (reference sequence). The V end lost 3 bases, the J end lost 1 base, and 7 bases lay between the germline ends. Written as DNA, the CDR3 is TGCAGTGCTAGTAGAGTGTCTGGAAACACCATATATTTT. Protein: CSASRVSGNTIYF.

This clonotype occurred a few times. The V and J genes are TRBV5-1 and TRBJ2-5; TRBD2 matches at 11 bases. This CDR3 spans 15 amino acids. Germline values: CDR1 SGHRS, CDR2 YFSETQ. V lost 5 bases and J lost 2; bases outside the gene matches: 5. CDR3 loop: CASRLAGAGQETQYF. The CDR3 nucleotides read TGCGCCAGCAGACTAGCGGGGGCCGGGCAAGAGACCCAGTACTTC.

V gene TRBV9 combines with J gene TRBJ1-6; 7 nucleotides agree with TRBD1. Germline lookup yields CDR1 SGDLS and CDR2 YYNGEE. V dropped 1 base and J dropped 7; count of bases not matched to a gene: 5. The CDR3 extends over 15 amino acids. This CDR3 reads CASSVTGDKNSPLHF. CDR3 coding DNA: TGTGCCAGCAGCGTAACAGGGGACAAGAATTCACCCCTCCACTTT.

This clonotype was seen ten or more times. In DNA form, the CDR3 reads TGTGCCAGCAGCTTTAAGACAGATACTGAAGCTTTCTTT. Residues: CASSFKTDTEAFF. The rearrangement joins TRBV7-9 to TRBJ1-1, with D possibly TRBD1 on 5 matching bases. Germline values: CDR1 SEHNR, CDR2 FQNEAQ (reference sequence). Trimming removed 3 bases at V and 5 bases at J, with 10 bases between. CDR3 size: 13 residues. The full variable domain, completed using reference TRBV7-9 and TRBJ1-1, is DTGVSQNPRHKITKRGQNVTFRCDPISEHNRLYWYRQTLGQGPEFLTYFQNEAQLEKSRLLSDRFSAERPKGSFSTLEIQRTEQGDSAMYLCASSFKTDTEAFFGQGTRLTVV.